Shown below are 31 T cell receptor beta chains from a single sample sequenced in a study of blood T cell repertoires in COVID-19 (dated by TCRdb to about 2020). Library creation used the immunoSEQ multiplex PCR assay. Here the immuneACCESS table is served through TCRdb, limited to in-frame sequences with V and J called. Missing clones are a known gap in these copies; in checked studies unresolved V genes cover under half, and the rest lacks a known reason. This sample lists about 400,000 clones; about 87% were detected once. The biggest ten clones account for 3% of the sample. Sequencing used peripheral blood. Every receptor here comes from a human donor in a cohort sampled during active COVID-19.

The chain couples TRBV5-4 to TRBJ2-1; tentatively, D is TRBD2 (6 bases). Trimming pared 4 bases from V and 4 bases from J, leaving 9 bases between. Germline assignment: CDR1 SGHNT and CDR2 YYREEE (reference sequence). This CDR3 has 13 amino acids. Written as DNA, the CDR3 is TGTGCCAGCAGCCGGGACTTTTACAATGAGCAGTTCTTC. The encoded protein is CASSRDFYNEQFF. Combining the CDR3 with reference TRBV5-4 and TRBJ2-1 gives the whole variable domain ETGVTQSPTHLIKTRGQQVTLRCSSQSGHNTVSWYQQALGQGPQFIFQYYREEENGRGNFPPRFSGLQFPNYSSELNVNALELDDSALYLCASSRDFYNEQFFGPGTRLTVL.

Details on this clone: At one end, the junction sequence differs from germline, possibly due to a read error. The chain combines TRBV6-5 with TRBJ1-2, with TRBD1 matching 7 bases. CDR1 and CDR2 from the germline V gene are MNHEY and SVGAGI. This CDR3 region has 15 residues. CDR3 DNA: TGTGCCAGCAGGCAATCCGGGACAGTAAACTTTGGCTACACCTTC. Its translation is CASRQSGTVNFGYTF.

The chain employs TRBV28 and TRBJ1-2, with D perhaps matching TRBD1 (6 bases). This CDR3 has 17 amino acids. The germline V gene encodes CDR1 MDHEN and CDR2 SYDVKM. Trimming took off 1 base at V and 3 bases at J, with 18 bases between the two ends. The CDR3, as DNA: TGTGCCAGCAGTTTATCAGGGGCCGGCGGAGCCTACTATGGCTACACCTTC. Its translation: CASSLSGAGGAYYGYTF.

The CDR3 bases are TGTGCCAGCAGCCCGCGGGGGGGGGCAGATACGCAGTATTTT. The encoded protein is CASSPRGGADTQYF. The chain links TRBV7-2 to TRBJ2-3, with TRBD2 identical over 9 bases. Germline values: CDR1 SGHTA, CDR2 FQGNSA. The CDR3 loop spans 14 amino acids. The trim removed 5 bases at V and 4 bases at J, leaving 4 bases unmatched.

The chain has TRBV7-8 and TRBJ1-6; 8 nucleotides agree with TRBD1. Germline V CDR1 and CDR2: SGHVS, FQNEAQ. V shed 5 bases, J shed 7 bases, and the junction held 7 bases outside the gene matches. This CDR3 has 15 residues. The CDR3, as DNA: TGTGCCAGCAGCCAGACTAGGACAGGGAATTCACCCCTCCACTTT. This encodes CASSQTRTGNSPLHF.

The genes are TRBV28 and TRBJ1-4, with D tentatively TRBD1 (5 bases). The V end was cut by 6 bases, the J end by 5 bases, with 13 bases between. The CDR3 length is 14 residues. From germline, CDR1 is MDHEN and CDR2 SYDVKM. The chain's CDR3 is CASRGGLPNEKLFF. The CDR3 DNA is TGTGCCAGCAGGGGGGGTCTTCCGAATGAAAAACTGTTTTTT. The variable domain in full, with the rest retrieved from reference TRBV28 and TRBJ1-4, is DVKVTQSSRYLVKRTGEKVFLECVQDMDHENMFWYRQDPGLGLRLIYFSYDVKMKEKGDIPEGYSVSREKKERFSLILESASTNQTSMYLCASRGGLPNEKLFFGSGTQLSVL.

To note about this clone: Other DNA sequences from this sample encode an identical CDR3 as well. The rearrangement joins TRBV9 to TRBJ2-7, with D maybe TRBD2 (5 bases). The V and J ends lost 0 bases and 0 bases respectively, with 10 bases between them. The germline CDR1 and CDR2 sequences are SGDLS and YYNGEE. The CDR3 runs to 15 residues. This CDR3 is CASSVGAGISYEQYF. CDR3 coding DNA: TGTGCCAGCAGCGTAGGGGCGGGTATCTCCTACGAGCAGTACTTC.

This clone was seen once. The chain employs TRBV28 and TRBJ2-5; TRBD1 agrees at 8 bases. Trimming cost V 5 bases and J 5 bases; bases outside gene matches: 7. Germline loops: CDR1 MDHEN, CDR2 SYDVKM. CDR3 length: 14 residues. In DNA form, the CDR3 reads TGTGCCAGCAGTCAACGGACAGGGTCCGAGACCCAGTACTTC. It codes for CASSQRTGSETQYF. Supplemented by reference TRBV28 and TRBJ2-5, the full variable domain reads DVKVTQSSRYLVKRTGEKVFLECVQDMDHENMFWYRQDPGLGLRLIYFSYDVKMKEKGDIPEGYSVSREKKERFSLILESASTNQTSMYLCASSQRTGSETQYFGPGTRLLVL.

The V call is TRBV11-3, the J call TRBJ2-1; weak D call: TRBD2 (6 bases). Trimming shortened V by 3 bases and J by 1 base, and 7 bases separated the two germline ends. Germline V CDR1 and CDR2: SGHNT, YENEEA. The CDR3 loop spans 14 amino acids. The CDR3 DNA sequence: TGTGCCAGCAGCTTGGAGGGATCCTACAATGAGCAGTTCTTC. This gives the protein CASSLEGSYNEQFF. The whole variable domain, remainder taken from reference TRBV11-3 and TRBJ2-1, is EAGVVQSPRYKIIEKKQPVAFWCNPISGHNTLYWYLQNLGQGPELLIRYENEEAVDDSQLPKDRFSAERLKGVDSTLKIQPAELGDSAVYLCASSLEGSYNEQFFGPGTRLTVL.

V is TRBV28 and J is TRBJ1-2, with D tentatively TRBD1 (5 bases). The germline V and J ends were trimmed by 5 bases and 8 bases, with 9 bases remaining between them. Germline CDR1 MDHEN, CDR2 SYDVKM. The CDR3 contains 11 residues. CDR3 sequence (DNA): TGTGCCAGCAGTGTCGACAGAGGCTACACCTTC. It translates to CASSVDRGYTF.

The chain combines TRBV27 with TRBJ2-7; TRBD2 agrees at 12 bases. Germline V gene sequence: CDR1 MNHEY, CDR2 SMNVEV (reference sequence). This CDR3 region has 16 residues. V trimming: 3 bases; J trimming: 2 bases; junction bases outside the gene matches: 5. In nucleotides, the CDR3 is TGTGCCAGCAGTTTTTCTAGCGGGAGGGTAACCTACGAGCAGTACTTC. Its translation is CASSFSSGRVTYEQYF.

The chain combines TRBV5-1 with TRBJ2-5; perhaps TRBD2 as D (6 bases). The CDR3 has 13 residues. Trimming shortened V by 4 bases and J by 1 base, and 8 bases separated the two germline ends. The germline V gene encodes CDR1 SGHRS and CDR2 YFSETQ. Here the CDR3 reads CASSRDFQETQYF. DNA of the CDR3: TGCGCCAGCAGCCGGGACTTCCAAGAGACCCAGTACTTC. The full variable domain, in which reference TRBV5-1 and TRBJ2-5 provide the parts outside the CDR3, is KAGVTQTPRYLIKTRGQQVTLSCSPISGHRSVSWYQQTPGQGLQFLFEYFSETQRNKGNFPGRFSGRQFSNSRSEMNVSTLELGDSALYLCASSRDFQETQYFGPGTRLLVL.

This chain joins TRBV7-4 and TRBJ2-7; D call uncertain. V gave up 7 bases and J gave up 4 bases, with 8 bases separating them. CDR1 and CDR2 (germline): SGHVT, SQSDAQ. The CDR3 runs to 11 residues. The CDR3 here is CASILLYEQYF. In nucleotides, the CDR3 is TGTGCCAGCATCCTTCTATACGAGCAGTACTTC.

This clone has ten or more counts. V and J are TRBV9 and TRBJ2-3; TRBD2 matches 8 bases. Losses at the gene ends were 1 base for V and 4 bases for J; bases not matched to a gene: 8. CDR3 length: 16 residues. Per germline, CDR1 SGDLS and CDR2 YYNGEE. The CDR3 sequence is CASSVTGGLLSDTQYF. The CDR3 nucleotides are TGTGCCAGCAGCGTAACGGGGGGGCTTTTGTCAGATACGCAGTATTTT. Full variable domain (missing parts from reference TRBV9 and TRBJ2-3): DSGVTQTPKHLITATGQRVTLRCSPRSGDLSVYWYQQSLDQGLQFLIQYYNGEERAKGNILERFSAQQFPDLHSELNLSSLELGDSALYFCASSVTGGLLSDTQYFGPGTRLTVL.

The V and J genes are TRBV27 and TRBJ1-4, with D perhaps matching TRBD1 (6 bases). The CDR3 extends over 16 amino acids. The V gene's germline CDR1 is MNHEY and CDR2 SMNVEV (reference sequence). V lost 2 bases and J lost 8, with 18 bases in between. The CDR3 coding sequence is TGTGCCAGCAGTTTAGATTACGGGGGGCCGGGGGAAAAACTGTTTTTT. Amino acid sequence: CASSLDYGGPGEKLFF. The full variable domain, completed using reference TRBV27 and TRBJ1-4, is EAQVTQNPRYLITVTGKKLTVTCSQNMNHEYMSWYRQDPGLGLRQIYYSMNVEVTDKGDVPEGYKVSRKEKRNFPLILESPSPNQTSLYFCASSLDYGGPGEKLFFGSGTQLSVL.

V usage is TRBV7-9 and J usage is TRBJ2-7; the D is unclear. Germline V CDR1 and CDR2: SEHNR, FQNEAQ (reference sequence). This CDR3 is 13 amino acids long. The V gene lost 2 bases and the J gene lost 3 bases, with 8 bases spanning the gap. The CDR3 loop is CASSLSPSYEQYF. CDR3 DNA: TGTGCCAGCAGCTTAAGTCCGAGCTACGAGCAGTACTTC.

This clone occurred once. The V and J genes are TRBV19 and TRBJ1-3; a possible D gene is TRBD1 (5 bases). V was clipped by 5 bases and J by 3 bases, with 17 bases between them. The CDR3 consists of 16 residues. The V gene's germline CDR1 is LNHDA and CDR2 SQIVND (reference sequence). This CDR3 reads CASSANSGHIGNTIYF. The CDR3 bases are TGTGCCAGTAGTGCAAACTCAGGACATATTGGAAACACCATATATTTT.

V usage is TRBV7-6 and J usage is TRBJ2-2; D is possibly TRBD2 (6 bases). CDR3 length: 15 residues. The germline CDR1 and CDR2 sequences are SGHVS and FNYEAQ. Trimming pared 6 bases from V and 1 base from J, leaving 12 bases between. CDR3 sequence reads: CASRRVAENTGELFF. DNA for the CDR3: TGTGCCAGCAGACGAGTAGCGGAGAACACCGGGGAGCTGTTTTTT.

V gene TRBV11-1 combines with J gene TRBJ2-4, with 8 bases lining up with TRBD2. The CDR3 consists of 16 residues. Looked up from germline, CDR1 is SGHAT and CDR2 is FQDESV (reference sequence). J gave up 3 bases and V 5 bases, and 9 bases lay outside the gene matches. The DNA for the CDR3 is TGTGCCAGCAGCGATCGAGCGGGGGTTGGCAAAAACATTCAGTACTTC. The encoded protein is CASSDRAGVGKNIQYF.

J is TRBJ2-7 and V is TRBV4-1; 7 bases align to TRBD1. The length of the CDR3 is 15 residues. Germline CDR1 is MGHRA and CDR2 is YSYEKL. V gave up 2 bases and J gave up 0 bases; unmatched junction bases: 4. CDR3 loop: CASSQTTGSSYEQYF. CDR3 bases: TGCGCCAGCAGCCAAACGACAGGGAGCTCCTACGAGCAGTACTTC.

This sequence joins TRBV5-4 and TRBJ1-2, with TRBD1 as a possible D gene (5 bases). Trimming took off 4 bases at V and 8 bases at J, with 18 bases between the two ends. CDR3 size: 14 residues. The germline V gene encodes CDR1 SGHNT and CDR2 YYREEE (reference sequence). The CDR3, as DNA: TGTGCCAGCAGCCCCCTGCGCAGGGAGGGAGGCTACACCTTC. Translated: CASSPLRREGGYTF.

DNA of the CDR3: TGTGCCAGTAGTTCCTTAACAGGGGGCGCGCAGCAGCCCCAGCATTTT. Translating gives CASSSLTGGAQQPQHF. The chain couples TRBV19 to TRBJ1-5, with 9 bases matching TRBD1. Looked up from germline, CDR1 is LNHDA and CDR2 is SQIVND (reference sequence). The CDR3 has 16 residues. Trimming at V came to 5 bases and at J to 7 bases, leaving 12 bases not matched to a gene.

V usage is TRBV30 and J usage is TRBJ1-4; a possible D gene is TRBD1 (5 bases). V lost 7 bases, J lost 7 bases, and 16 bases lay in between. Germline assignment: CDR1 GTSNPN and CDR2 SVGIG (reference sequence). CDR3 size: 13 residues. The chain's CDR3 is CASKVSGGEKLFF. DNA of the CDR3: TGTGCCTCTAAAGTGTCCGGGGGTGAAAAACTGTTTTTT.

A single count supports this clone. The CDR3 here is CASSSNLAGLETQYF. CDR3 in DNA: TGTGCCAGCAGCTCGAATCTAGCGGGGTTGGAGACCCAGTACTTC. The J gene is TRBJ2-5, the V gene TRBV7-2; 9 bases line up with TRBD2. This CDR3 contains 15 residues. Germline V lookup: CDR1 SGHTA, CDR2 FQGNSA. The V segment lost 4 bases and the J segment 5 bases; nucleotides outside the gene matches: 8. The whole variable domain, filled in from reference TRBV7-2 and TRBJ2-5, reads GAGVSQSPSNKVTEKGKDVELRCDPISGHTALYWYRQSLGQGLEFLIYFQGNSAPDKSGLPSDRFSAERTGGSVSTLTIQRTQQEDSAVYLCASSSNLAGLETQYFGPGTRLLVL.

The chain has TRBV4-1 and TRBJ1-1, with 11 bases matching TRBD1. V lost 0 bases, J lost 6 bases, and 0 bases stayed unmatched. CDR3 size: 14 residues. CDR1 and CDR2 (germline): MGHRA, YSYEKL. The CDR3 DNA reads TGCGCCAGCAGCCAAGAGGGACAGGGGGCTGAAGCTTTCTTT. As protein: CASSQEGQGAEAFF.

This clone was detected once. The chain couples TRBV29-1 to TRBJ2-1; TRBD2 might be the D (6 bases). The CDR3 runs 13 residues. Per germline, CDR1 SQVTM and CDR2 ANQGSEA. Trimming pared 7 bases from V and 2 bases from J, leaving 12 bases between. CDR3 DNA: TGCAGCGCCTCGGGAGACGCCTACAATGAGCAGTTCTTC. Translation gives CSASGDAYNEQFF.

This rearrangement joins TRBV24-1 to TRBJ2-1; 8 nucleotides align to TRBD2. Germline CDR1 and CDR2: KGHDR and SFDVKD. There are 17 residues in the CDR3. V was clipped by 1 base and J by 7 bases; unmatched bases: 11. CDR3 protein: CATSDLSLNGRVNEQFF. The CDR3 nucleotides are TGTGCCACCAGTGATTTATCCCTCAACGGGAGGGTAAATGAGCAGTTCTTC.

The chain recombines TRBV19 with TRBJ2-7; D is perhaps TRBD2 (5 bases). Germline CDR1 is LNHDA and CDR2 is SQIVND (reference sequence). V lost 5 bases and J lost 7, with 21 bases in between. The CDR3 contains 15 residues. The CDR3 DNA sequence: TGTGCCAGTAGTGTAAGGGTCGCGGGCCGTTGGGAGCAGTACTTC. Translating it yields CASSVRVAGRWEQYF.

The CDR3 protein is CASSPRLGRGYNEQFF. The CDR3 nucleotides read TGTGCCAGCAGCCCCAGGCTAGGCAGGGGTTACAATGAGCAGTTCTTC. The chain joins TRBV7-9 to TRBJ2-1; a weak D match, TRBD1 (6 bases). The length of the CDR3 is 16 residues. V was trimmed by 5 bases and J by 4 bases, leaving 18 bases between them. Looked up from germline, CDR1 is SEHNR and CDR2 is FQNEAQ (reference sequence).

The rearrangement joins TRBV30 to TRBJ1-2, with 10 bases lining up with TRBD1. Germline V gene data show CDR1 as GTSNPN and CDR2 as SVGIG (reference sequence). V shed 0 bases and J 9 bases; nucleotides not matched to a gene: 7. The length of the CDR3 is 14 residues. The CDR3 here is CAWSVTGQGNRYTF. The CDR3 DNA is TGTGCCTGGAGTGTAACGGGACAGGGGAATCGCTACACCTTC.

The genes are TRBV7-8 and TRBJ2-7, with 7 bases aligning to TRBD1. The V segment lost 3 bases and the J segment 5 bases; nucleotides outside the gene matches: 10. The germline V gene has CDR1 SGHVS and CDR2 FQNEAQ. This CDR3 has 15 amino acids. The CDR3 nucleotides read TGTGCCAGCAGCTTGACCGGGACAGCGGTCAACGAGCAGTACTTC. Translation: CASSLTGTAVNEQYF.